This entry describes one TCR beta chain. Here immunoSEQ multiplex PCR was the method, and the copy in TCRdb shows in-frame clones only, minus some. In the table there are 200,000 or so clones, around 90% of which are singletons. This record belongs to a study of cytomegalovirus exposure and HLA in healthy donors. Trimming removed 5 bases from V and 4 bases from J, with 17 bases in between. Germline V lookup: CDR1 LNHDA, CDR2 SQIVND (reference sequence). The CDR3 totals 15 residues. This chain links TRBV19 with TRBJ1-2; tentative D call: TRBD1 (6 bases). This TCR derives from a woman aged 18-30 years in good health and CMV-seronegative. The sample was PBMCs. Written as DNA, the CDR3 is TGTGCCAGTAGTGACCACAGGGTGGTCGGCTATGGCTACACCTTC. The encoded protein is CASSDHRVVGYGYTF.